This passage covers 2 T cell receptor beta chains from one sample sequenced in a study of graft-versus-host responses after intestinal transplantation. This table comes from immunoSEQ multiplex PCR, and its TCRdb copy is limited to in-frame clones, with some not included. The table has roughly 92,000 clones, approximately 90% seen once; the top ten hold approximately 0.3%. The antigens these receptors bind are not known. The sequencing used unstimulated CD4+ T cells sorted from spleen or lymph node cells, collected before transplant. All receptors come from a human donor who was the organ donor for an intestinal transplant.

The V gene is TRBV27, the J gene TRBJ1-3, with D perhaps matching TRBD1 (5 bases). Germline V gene data show CDR1 as MNHEY and CDR2 as SMNVEV (reference sequence). This CDR3 spans 18 amino acids. V dropped 6 bases and J dropped 0 bases, with 21 bases sitting between them. CDR3 nucleotide sequence: TGTGCCAGCAGCCGCCTAGGGGCATCAATCCACTCTGGAAACACCATATATTTT. Translating it yields CASSRLGASIHSGNTIYF.

The chain is built from TRBV19 and TRBJ2-1; 12 nucleotides match TRBD2. The CDR3 is 16 residues long. Germline values: CDR1 LNHDA, CDR2 SQIVND (reference sequence). Unmatched junction bases numbered 12, after V lost 6 bases and J lost 9 bases. The CDR3 nucleotides read TGTGCCAGTAGCCCTAATCTAGCGGGGGGGCCGGGTGAGCAGTTCTTC. It encodes CASSPNLAGGPGEQFF.